The 19 T cell receptor beta chains presented below share a single source sample, sequenced in a study of cytomegalovirus exposure and HLA in healthy donors. The PCR contained 60 Vbeta and 13 Jbeta primers. Libraries were prepared by immunoSEQ multiplex PCR; TCRdb keeps only in-frame clonotypes and omits some of them. The data show around 78,000 clones, around 82% seen once. Material: PBMCs. The receptors shown here come from a male donor in good health and CMV-seronegative.

The V gene is TRBV7-8, the J gene TRBJ1-1; TRBD1 matches at 7 bases. The ends lost 5 bases at V and 8 bases at J; junction bases unmatched: 14. Looked up from germline, CDR1 is SGHVS and CDR2 is FQNEAQ. This CDR3 region has 15 residues. The CDR3 DNA reads TGTGCCAGCAGCCCCAAACCGGGACAGAGGACCGAAGCTTTCTTT. This translates into CASSPKPGQRTEAFF.

The CDR3 spells CASSQRTSGSYEQYF. In nucleotides, the CDR3 is TGCGCCAGCAGCCAACGGACTAGCGGGAGCTACGAGCAGTACTTC. The chain recombines TRBV5-1 with TRBJ2-5, with 13 bases matching TRBD2. The J call may not be correct, given that the DNA end is closer to TRBJ2-7. The CDR3 consists of 15 residues. CDR1 is SGHRS and CDR2 is YFSETQ in the germline V gene.

This rearrangement joins TRBV7-3 to TRBJ2-3, with TRBD2 matching 9 bases. J gave up 2 bases and V 5 bases, and 5 bases lay outside the gene matches. CDR3 size: 15 residues. CDR1 and CDR2 from the germline V gene are SGHTA and FQGTGA. DNA of the CDR3: TGTGCCAGCAGCCTGGGACTAGCCTTCACAGATACGCAGTATTTT. This encodes CASSLGLAFTDTQYF.

The gene calls are TRBV5-1 and TRBJ2-5; 14 bases are shared with TRBD2. The CDR3 consists of 16 residues. The junction had 3 bases not matched to a gene; V was cut back by 4 bases and J by 1 base. Per the germline V gene, CDR1 is SGHRS and CDR2 is YFSETQ. DNA for the CDR3: TGCGCCAGCAGCGAGGGACTAGCGGGGGTCCAAGAGACCCAGTACTTC. This gives the protein CASSEGLAGVQETQYF. The variable domain in full, completed from reference TRBV5-1 and TRBJ2-5, reads KAGVTQTPRYLIKTRGQQVTLSCSPISGHRSVSWYQQTPGQGLQFLFEYFSETQRNKGNFPGRFSGRQFSNSRSEMNVSTLELGDSALYLCASSEGLAGVQETQYFGPGTRLLVL.

This clone was seen only a few times. The J gene is TRBJ1-1, the V gene TRBV7-8; D unresolved. The V end lost 1 base, the J end lost 1 base, and 10 bases lay between the germline ends. CDR3 length: 15 amino acids. CDR1 and CDR2 from the germline V gene are SGHVS and FQNEAQ. Written as DNA, the CDR3 is TGTGCCAGCAGCTTAGAGGCACAGCAGAACACTGAAGCTTTCTTT. It encodes CASSLEAQQNTEAFF. Filled out from reference TRBV7-8 and TRBJ1-1, the complete variable domain reads GAGVSQSPRYKVAKRGQDVALRCDPISGHVSLFWYQQALGQGPEFLTYFQNEAQLDKSGLPSDRFFAERPEGSVSTLKIQRTQQEDSAVYLCASSLEAQQNTEAFFGQGTRLTVV.

The chain recombines TRBV2 with TRBJ2-5, with 8 nucleotides matching TRBD2. J gave up 5 bases and V 6 bases, and 11 bases lay outside the gene matches. Looked up from germline, CDR1 is SNHLY and CDR2 is FYNNEI. This CDR3 spans 15 amino acids. CDR3 sequence: CASRALGLVQETQYF. The CDR3 DNA follows: TGTGCCAGCAGGGCTCTGGGACTAGTTCAGGAGACCCAGTACTTC. Based on the CDR3 plus reference TRBV2 and TRBJ2-5, the full variable domain is EPEVTQTPSHQVTQMGQEVILRCVPISNHLYFYWYRQILGQKVEFLVSFYNNEISEKSEIFDDQFSVERPDGSNFTLKIRSTKLEDSAMYFCASRALGLVQETQYFGPGTRLLVL.

The chain joins TRBV19 to TRBJ2-5, with D possibly matching TRBD1 (6 bases). Near its end, the DNA agrees better with TRBJ2-7, so the J call may be wrong. CDR1 and CDR2 (germline): LNHDA, SQIVND (reference sequence). This CDR3 comprises 14 residues. This CDR3 reads CASSLGQGDYEQYF. CDR3 DNA sequence: TGTGCCAGTAGTCTGGGACAAGGAGACTACGAGCAGTACTTC.

This chain connects TRBV6-5 to TRBJ2-1, with D unclear. Germline CDR1 MNHEY, CDR2 SVGAGI. With 2 bases removed from V and 0 bases from J, the gap between germline ends came to 5 bases. The CDR3 runs to 14 residues. CDR3 amino acids: CASSYRSSYNEQFF. For the CDR3, the DNA is TGTGCCAGCAGTTACAGGAGCTCCTACAATGAGCAGTTCTTC.

This chain joins TRBV19 and TRBJ2-7, with a possible D match to TRBD1 (6 bases). CDR3 length: 17 residues. V was clipped by 0 bases and J by 2 bases, with 17 bases between them. In germline, CDR1 is LNHDA, CDR2 SQIVND (reference sequence). In DNA form, the CDR3 reads TGTGCCAGTAGTATAGAGCTGGGGGCGAGTGAGACCTACGAGCAGTACTTC. Encoded protein: CASSIELGASETYEQYF.

The chain couples TRBV5-1 to TRBJ2-1; D gene unclear. This CDR3 has 15 residues. CDR1 is SGHRS, CDR2 YFSETQ, per germline. V shed 6 bases and J shed 0 bases, with 13 bases lying between them. The CDR3 sequence is CASTPVLASYNEQFF. CDR3 nucleotides: TGCGCCAGCACCCCCGTTCTGGCCTCCTACAATGAGCAGTTCTTC.

A word on this clone: A read error may produce the germline difference seen at one junction end. This chain uses TRBV4-2 with TRBJ1-6; 8 bases map to TRBD1. Germline loops: CDR1 LGHNA, CDR2 YNFKEQ. The CDR3 runs 15 residues. The CDR3 reads CAGSQGAWGSSPLHF. In nucleotides, the CDR3 is TGTGCCGGCAGCCAGGGGGCCTGGGGAAGTTCACCCCTCCACTTT.

This clone has just one count. This sequence joins TRBV6-1 and TRBJ2-7; no reliable D call. From germline, CDR1 is MNHNS and CDR2 SASEGT. The V gene lost 1 base and the J gene lost 6 bases, with 4 bases spanning the gap. The CDR3 is 11 residues long. In nucleotides, the CDR3 is TGTGCCAGCAGTGAAGACTTCGAGCAGTACTTC. Translation gives CASSEDFEQYF.

This rearrangement joins TRBV18 to TRBJ1-4; unclear D gene. Trimming removed 4 bases at V and 6 bases at J, with 30 bases between. Germline V gives CDR1 KGHSH, CDR2 LQKENI. The CDR3 consists of 20 residues. CDR3 sequence: CASSLAAGSLYSALDEKLFF. The CDR3 DNA sequence: TGTGCCAGCTCACTTGCGGCGGGATCCTTGTACTCGGCGTTGGATGAAAAACTGTTTTTT.

CDR3 in amino acids: CASSLAPMLAGYNEQFF. The CDR3, as DNA: TGTGCCAGCAGCTTAGCCCCGATGCTAGCGGGATACAATGAGCAGTTCTTC. This chain joins TRBV7-6 and TRBJ2-1; 9 nucleotides line up with TRBD2. V lost 0 bases, J lost 4 bases, and 7 bases stayed unmatched. This CDR3 is built from 17 residues. Germline CDR1 is SGHVS and CDR2 is FNYEAQ.

Remarks on this clone: Germline and junction disagree at one end, which may indicate a read error. V gene TRBV5-4 combines with J gene TRBJ1-6; 8 bases match TRBD1. Looked up from germline, CDR1 is SGHNT and CDR2 is YYREEE (reference sequence). The CDR3 consists of 14 residues. Here the CDR3 DNA reads TGTGCCAGCAGCTTGCAGGGGGCTGGGACACCCCTCAACTTT. Translated, it gives CASSLQGAGTPLNF.

The V and J genes are TRBV7-9 and TRBJ2-1; 7 bases map to TRBD1. Germline V gives CDR1 SEHNR, CDR2 FQNEAQ (reference sequence). The CDR3 has 15 residues. With 1 base clipped from V and 8 bases from J, the junction kept 8 bases outside the gene matches. CDR3 in DNA: TGTGCCAGCAGCTTAGTTACTGGGACAGTTTATGAGCAGTTCTTC. Protein product: CASSLVTGTVYEQFF. The whole variable domain, filled in from reference TRBV7-9 and TRBJ2-1, reads DTGVSQNPRHKITKRGQNVTFRCDPISEHNRLYWYRQTLGQGPEFLTYFQNEAQLEKSRLLSDRFSAERPKGSFSTLEIQRTEQGDSAMYLCASSLVTGTVYEQFFGPGTRLTVL.

The V call is TRBV30, the J call TRBJ2-7, with 9 positions matching TRBD1. CDR1 and CDR2 (germline): GTSNPN, SVGIG (reference sequence). The V gene end was trimmed by 1 base and the J gene end by 4 bases; junction bases not matched to a gene: 11. The CDR3 length is 16 residues. This chain's CDR3 is CAWSAPHRGLLYEQYF. The CDR3 DNA reads TGTGCCTGGAGTGCCCCCCACAGGGGGCTCTTGTACGAGCAGTACTTC.

This sequence joins TRBV12-5 and TRBJ1-2, with D possibly being TRBD1 (5 bases). V was pared by 0 bases and J by 6 bases, with 11 bases between. This CDR3 has 14 residues. Germline CDR1 is LGHNT and CDR2 is FRNRAP. The CDR3 DNA sequence: TGTGCTAGTGGTTTGGTTACCAGGGAGGATGGCTACACCTTC. This codes for CASGLVTREDGYTF. The variable domain in full, with the rest retrieved from reference TRBV12-5 and TRBJ1-2, is DARVTQTPRHKVTEMGQEVTMRCQPILGHNTVFWYRQTMMQGLELLAYFRNRAPLDDSGMPKDRFSAEMPDATLATLKIQPSEPRDSAVYFCASGLVTREDGYTFGSGTRLTVV.

The chain carries TRBV7-9 and TRBJ2-2; D gene ambiguous. Germline V lookup: CDR1 SEHNR, CDR2 FQNEAQ (reference sequence). This CDR3 is 15 amino acids long. The ends were cut back, 1 base at V and 1 base at J, with 7 bases in the middle. The CDR3 bases are TGTGCCAGCAGCTTAGGTGGCGGGAACACCGGGGAGCTGTTTTTT. Translated, it gives CASSLGGGNTGELFF.